These 15 T cell receptor beta chains were all obtained from the same sample, sequenced in a study of T cells in Graves' hyperthyroidism and ophthalmopathy. Amplification of TCR beta CDR3 regions used RNA as the template. A first-round RT-PCR of the TCR CDR3 used the HTBI primer set. Each CDR3 protein is one row after TCRdb ran MiXCR on the multiplex PCR reads. Among roughly 500,000 distinct CDR3 sequences listed, less than 25% were seen once. The sample consisted of blood. These receptors were taken from a woman in her 30s with Graves' ophthalmopathy.

There are a few counts of this clonotype. The V gene is TRBV4-2, the J gene TRBJ2-2, with 11 bases that match TRBD2. V shed 0 bases and J 2 bases; nucleotides not matched to a gene: 8. The CDR3 is 19 residues long. Germline V gene data show CDR1 as LGHNA and CDR2 as YNFKEQ. The CDR3 bases are TGTGCCAGCAGCCAAGATCGAGTAGCGGGGGGGCCCAACACCGGGGAGCTGTTTTTT. Translated, it gives CASSQDRVAGGPNTGELFF.

This clonotype was recorded at least ten times. The CDR3 bases are TGTGCCAGCAGTGAAGAGGTCCATTATGGCTACACCTTC. It codes for CASSEEVHYGYTF. The chain uses TRBV2 and TRBJ1-2; the D is unclear. The germline gives CDR1 SNHLY, CDR2 FYNNEI. The CDR3 loop spans 13 amino acids. Trimming removed 1 base at V and 5 bases at J, with 8 bases between.

This clonotype was seen many times. V and J are TRBV30 and TRBJ1-2; tentative D call: TRBD1 (5 bases). Germline V gene sequence: CDR1 GTSNPN, CDR2 SVGIG (reference sequence). With 3 bases removed from V and 5 bases from J, the gap between germline ends came to 13 bases. The CDR3 is 13 amino acids. The CDR3 DNA sequence: TGTGCCTGGAGATCGGGGGATGGGTATGGCTACACCTTC. This sequence encodes CAWRSGDGYGYTF.

This clonotype was picked up many times. This rearrangement joins TRBV19 to TRBJ1-1, with 8 positions matching TRBD1. This CDR3 spans 15 amino acids. Germline trimming cut 3 bases from V and 6 bases from J; bases unmatched to any gene: 9. Per the germline V gene, CDR1 is LNHDA and CDR2 is SQIVND (reference sequence). In nucleotides, the CDR3 is TGTGCCAGTAGTATTTCGGCCGCAGGGGGCTCTGAAGCTTTCTTT. This encodes CASSISAAGGSEAFF. The full variable domain, with the rest looked up from reference TRBV19 and TRBJ1-1, is DGGITQSPKYLFRKEGQNVTLSCEQNLNHDAMYWYRQDPGQGLRLIYYSQIVNDFQKGDIAEGYSVSREKKESFPLTVTSAQKNPTAFYLCASSISAAGGSEAFFGQGTRLTVV.

This clonotype has at least ten counts. V and J are TRBV6-1 and TRBJ2-6; D remains ambiguous. Between the trimmed V and J ends, which lost 5 bases and 0 bases, there was a span of 8 bases. The germline gives CDR1 MNHNS, CDR2 SASEGT. This CDR3 spans 15 amino acids. CDR3 sequence: CASSLGPSGANVLTF. Here the CDR3 DNA reads TGTGCCAGCAGTCTCGGTCCCTCTGGGGCCAACGTCCTGACTTTC.

This clonotype showed up many times. This could be a read error, since a much larger clone is one nucleotide away. CDR3 sequence: CASSYSWEVNTEAFF. DNA of the CDR3: TGTGCCAGCAGTTACTCGTGGGAGGTGAACACTGAAGCTTTCTTT. The chain has TRBV6-5 and TRBJ1-1; unclear D gene. V was pared by 0 bases and J by 0 bases, with 8 bases between. Germline V CDR1 and CDR2: MNHEY, SVGAGI. This CDR3 is built from 15 residues.

In this sample, this clonotype turned up many times. Here the CDR3 reads CASSEDRGSYEQYF. CDR3 DNA sequence: TGTGCCAGCAGTGAAGACAGGGGCTCCTACGAGCAGTACTTC. The chain uses TRBV2 and TRBJ2-7; 7 bases are shared with TRBD1. The CDR3 is 14 residues long. V dropped 1 base and J dropped 0; count of bases not matched to a gene: 0. The germline V gene encodes CDR1 SNHLY and CDR2 FYNNEI.

Only one count was recorded for this clonotype. The J gene is TRBJ1-6, the V gene TRBV6-1; 10 bases agree with TRBD1. The CDR3 has 15 amino acids. CDR1 is MNHNS, CDR2 SASEGT, per germline. With V trimmed by 1 base and J by 11 bases, 5 bases remained unmatched. CDR3 DNA sequence: TGTGCCAGCAGTGAAGAGGGACAGGGGCGGGCACCCCTCCACTTT. This gives the protein CASSEEGQGRAPLHF.

This clonotype appeared many times. The junction differs from germline at one of its ends, possibly a read error. The chain joins TRBV29-1 to TRBJ1-1, with unresolved D. Germline V CDR1 and CDR2: SQVTM, ANQGSEA. This CDR3 has 11 residues. This CDR3 is CSVGPNTKAFF. The CDR3 nucleotides are TGCAGCGTTGGCCCTAACACTAAAGCTTTCTTT.

This clonotype has more than one count but fewer than ten. CDR3 loop: CASSLTGLRNTEAFF. CDR3 nucleotides: TGTGCCAGCAGTCTCACAGGCTTGAGGAACACTGAAGCTTTCTTT. The V gene is TRBV12-3 or TRBV12-4, the J gene TRBJ1-1, with D possibly being TRBD1 (5 bases). The CDR3 contains 15 residues. The ends were cut back, 5 bases at V and 1 base at J, with 14 bases in the middle.

This clonotype was seen many times. The chain links TRBV6-1 to TRBJ1-2, with 8 bases aligning to TRBD1. The V and J ends lost 5 bases and 1 base, in that order; junction bases with no gene match: 15. This CDR3 contains 18 residues. Germline CDR1 MNHNS, CDR2 SASEGT. Here the CDR3 reads CASSKTGTGTNLNYGYTF. CDR3 DNA: TGTGCCAGCAGTAAAACCGGGACAGGAACAAATCTTAACTATGGCTACACCTTC.

At least ten counts were recorded for this clonotype. The chain is built from TRBV2 and TRBJ2-7, with D maybe TRBD1 (5 bases). This CDR3 contains 14 residues. Germline CDR1 and CDR2: SNHLY and FYNNEI. Between the trimmed V and J ends, which lost 6 bases and 3 bases, there was a span of 15 bases. Written as DNA, the CDR3 is TGTGCCAGCAGGCCCAGGGCTTCAGGCTACGAGCAGTACTTC. It translates to CASRPRASGYEQYF.

This clonotype was detected only a few times. Compared with germline, one end of the junction differs, possibly owing to a read error. The V gene is TRBV7-3, the J gene TRBJ2-4; the D gene is possibly TRBD2 (5 bases). The CDR3 has 17 residues. CDR1 and CDR2 (germline): SGHTA, FQGTGA. The CDR3 reads CASSLTRVSSVKNIKYF. As DNA, the CDR3 is TGTGCCAGCAGCTTAACGAGGGTTAGCTCGGTCAAAAACATTAAGTACTTC.

This clonotype appeared many times. The V call is TRBV29-1, the J call TRBJ1-1; a possible D gene is TRBD1 (6 bases). Trimming removed 5 bases from V and 4 bases from J, with 14 bases in between. From germline, CDR1 is SQVTM and CDR2 ANQGSEA. The CDR3 contains 13 residues. The CDR3, as DNA: TGCAGCGTTACGGACAGTCTCCTCACTGAAGCTTTCTTT. This codes for CSVTDSLLTEAFF.

This clonotype has more than one count but fewer than ten. The rearrangement links TRBV4-2 to TRBJ1-2; TRBD1 matches at 9 bases. V lost 5 bases to trimming and J lost 4 bases; unmatched junction nucleotides: 8. The CDR3 length is 15 residues. CDR1 LGHNA and CDR2 YNFKEQ come from the germline V gene. CDR3 DNA sequence: TGTGCCAGCAGCAGTCGGACAGGGGACGGCTATGGCTACACCTTC. The encoded protein is CASSSRTGDGYGYTF.